The sample holds a few counts of the clone carrying this T cell receptor beta chain. The source of the sample is a study of blood T cell repertoires in COVID-19. In the authors' methods: Reference gene primer amplification yielded estimated nucleated cell counts. The table came from immunoSEQ multiplex PCR; TCRdb's copy has only in-frame clones and leaves some out. V and J calls and clone size are those listed in that table; D and trimming were worked out from the DNA. Here the sample spans 60,000 to 70,000 clones, about 81% being singletons. Germline lookup yields CDR1 MNHEY and CDR2 SMNVEV (reference sequence). There are 18 residues in the CDR3. V lost 4 bases and J lost 3; bases outside the gene matches: 17.

The chain couples TRBV27 to TRBJ2-7; 8 bases line up with TRBD2. The TCR originated in a man at least 80 years old with acute or convalescent COVID-19. Input material: peripheral blood. The chain's CDR3 is CASSSLIGGGYPFYEQYF. The CDR3 nucleotides are TGTGCCAGCAGTTCTCTCATCGGGGGGGGCTACCCTTTCTACGAGCAGTACTTC.